This TCR beta chain derives from a study of coeliac disease. The wider study: Coeliac patients had active, refractory type I, or gluten-free-diet-controlled disease. High-resolution HLA typing was lacking; TRBV7-2 bias was queried instead.

The table lists this clone with a count of one. Antigen specificity is unknown. The CDR3 sequence is 13 residues long. CDR1 is MDHEN and CDR2 is SYDVKM in the germline V gene. Between the trimmed V and J ends, which lost 7 bases and 3 bases, there was a span of 13 bases. Study-level points and caveats: In active celiac disease, intraepithelial and lamina propria TRB and TRG repertoires were less clonal than controls. TRB repertoires were largely private, with most amino acid sequences found in only one sample.

Repertoires were generated with immunoSEQ multiplex PCR, while TCRdb's copy carries only in-frame clones and drops some. The sample contains approximately 5,700 clones, about 63% of which appear only once. J is TRBJ2-7 and V is TRBV28; possible D gene TRBD1, 6 bases. Sequencing input: lymphocytes from the gut lamina propria. The sequence came from a man between 65 and 85 years old with active celiac disease. The CDR3 here is CASTRGQSYEQYF. DNA for the CDR3: TGTGCCAGCACCCGAGGACAGAGCTACGAGCAGTACTTC.